The 26 T cell receptor beta chains in this list originate from one sample, sequenced in a study of blood T cell repertoires in COVID-19. Using immunoSEQ multiplex PCR, the repertoire was profiled, and TCRdb retains in-frame clones only, with some absent. This table has around 200,000 clones, about 86% appearing once. Specimen: peripheral blood. These receptor sequences come from a woman aged 45-59 years with acute or convalescent COVID-19.

This rearrangement joins TRBV7-6 to TRBJ2-1; 11 nucleotides agree with TRBD2. The CDR3 length is 16 residues. The germline CDR1 and CDR2 sequences are SGHVS and FNYEAQ. V dropped 5 bases and J dropped 5; count of bases not matched to a gene: 8. CDR3 residues: CASSPTSGSWNNEQFF. CDR3 in DNA: TGTGCCAGCAGCCCCACTAGCGGGAGCTGGAACAATGAGCAGTTCTTC.

The chain joins TRBV9 to TRBJ2-5; no clear D gene. V shed 0 bases and J shed 2 bases, with 8 bases lying between them. This CDR3 is 14 amino acids long. Germline lookup yields CDR1 SGDLS and CDR2 YYNGEE. The CDR3 DNA sequence: TGTGCCAGCAGCGTAGCTACGGTGCAAGAGACCCAGTACTTC. Protein: CASSVATVQETQYF.

The chain recombines TRBV4-1 with TRBJ2-3, with 8 positions matching TRBD2. Germline CDR1 and CDR2: MGHRA and YSYEKL. Trimming took 1 base from V and 2 from J; bases not matched to a gene: 8. This CDR3 is 17 amino acids long. The CDR3 DNA reads as TGCGCCAGCAGCCAAGGGGCGGGAGGTACCTACACAGATACGCAGTATTTT. As protein: CASSQGAGGTYTDTQYF.

This rearrangement joins TRBV25-1 to TRBJ1-5; D ambiguous. The CDR3 sequence is 12 residues long. V gave up 6 bases and J gave up 9 bases, with 12 bases separating them. From germline, CDR1 is MGHDK and CDR2 SYGVNS. The CDR3 sequence: CASSLYGGPQHF. As DNA, the CDR3 is TGTGCCAGCAGCCTTTACGGCGGGCCCCAGCATTTT.

This chain connects TRBV25-1 to TRBJ1-2; TRBD1 might be the D (5 bases). V was shortened by 9 bases and J by 2 bases, with 22 bases between the two germline ends. The CDR3 spans 16 residues. Germline CDR1 and CDR2: MGHDK and SYGVNS. The CDR3: CARNDAGVSVNYGYTF. The CDR3 DNA follows: TGTGCCAGGAACGACGCGGGGGTCTCCGTAAACTATGGCTACACCTTC.

V and J are TRBV14 and TRBJ2-4; possibly TRBD2 for D (5 bases). This CDR3 spans 17 amino acids. Germline loops: CDR1 SGHDN, CDR2 FVKESK. Trimming removed 0 bases from V and 3 bases from J, with 15 bases in between. This CDR3 is CASSQEAWEWGKNIQYF. The CDR3 nucleotides are TGTGCCAGCAGCCAAGAGGCCTGGGAGTGGGGCAAAAACATTCAGTACTTC.

The rearrangement uses TRBV19 and TRBJ2-3; D might be TRBD2 (5 bases). Between the trimmed V and J ends, which lost 3 bases and 0 bases, there was a span of 13 bases. The CDR3 sequence is 16 residues long. CDR1 LNHDA and CDR2 SQIVND come from the germline V gene (reference sequence). CDR3 in DNA: TGTGCCAGTAGTATCATTCTAGCAGTTAGCACAGATACGCAGTATTTT. Encoded protein: CASSIILAVSTDTQYF.

The rearrangement uses TRBV21-1 and TRBJ2-7; no check of the table's D call, TRBD1, against the DNA was made. TRBV21-1 is described as a pseudogene. The CDR3 contains 14 residues. As DNA, the CDR3 is TGTGCCAGCAGACCCCGGGACAGGGCGGGCGAGCAGTACTTC. Amino acids: CASRPRDRAGEQYF.

This clone was seen only a few times. This chain joins TRBV4-2 and TRBJ2-1, with D tentatively TRBD1 (6 bases). CDR3 length equals 13 residues. The germline CDR1 and CDR2 sequences are LGHNA and YNFKEQ. V was cut by 3 bases and J by 12 bases, with 15 bases left in between. The CDR3 sequence is CASSQQQGNVQFF. The CDR3 bases are TGTGCCAGCAGCCAGCAACAGGGTAACGTGCAGTTCTTC.

J is TRBJ2-5 and V is TRBV28; D remains unclear. The CDR3 covers 11 residues. Trimming shortened V by 4 bases and J by 2 bases, and 2 bases separated the two germline ends. Per the germline V gene, CDR1 is MDHEN and CDR2 is SYDVKM. CDR3 DNA: TGTGCCAGCAGTTCACAAGAGACCCAGTACTTC. This encodes CASSSQETQYF.

The V gene is TRBV30, the J gene TRBJ1-2; D call uncertain. The CDR3 consists of 13 residues. The V gene lost 2 bases and the J gene lost 4 bases, with 11 bases spanning the gap. Per the germline V gene, CDR1 is GTSNPN and CDR2 is SVGIG (reference sequence). CDR3 DNA sequence: TGTGCCTGGAGTTTGGGAGCCCCCTATGGCTACACCTTC. Encoded protein: CAWSLGAPYGYTF. The full variable domain, in which reference TRBV30 and TRBJ1-2 provide the parts outside the CDR3, is SQTIHQWPATLVQPVGSPLSLECTVEGTSNPNLYWYRQAAGRGLQLLFYSVGIGQISSEVPQNLSASRPQDRQFILSSKKLLLSDSGFYLCAWSLGAPYGYTFGSGTRLTVV.

This clone was seen a handful of times. The chain couples TRBV28 to TRBJ1-2; 8 bases align to TRBD1. V was clipped by 6 bases and J by 2 bases; unmatched bases: 5. Germline CDR1 MDHEN, CDR2 SYDVKM. The CDR3 totals 14 residues. CDR3 bases: TGTGCCAGCAGCCGGACAGGGCTGAACTATGGCTACACCTTC. As protein: CASSRTGLNYGYTF.

This clone has more than one count but fewer than ten. V gene TRBV18 combines with J gene TRBJ2-1; no firm D call. CDR3 length: 13 residues. The V gene lost 3 bases and the J gene lost 6 bases, with 9 bases spanning the gap. Germline lookup yields CDR1 KGHSH and CDR2 LQKENI. The CDR3 coding sequence is TGTGCCAGCTCACCCCTGGCTCGCAATGAGCAGTTCTTC. Its protein is CASSPLARNEQFF. The entire variable domain, with the rest obtained from reference TRBV18 and TRBJ2-1, is as follows: NAGVMQNPRHLVRRRGQEARLRCSPMKGHSHVYWYRQLPEEGLKFMVYLQKENIIDESGMPKERFSAEFPKEGPSILRIQQVVRGDSAAYFCASSPLARNEQFFGPGTRLTVL.

This chain connects TRBV28 to TRBJ1-2, with D hard to call. Looked up from germline, CDR1 is MDHEN and CDR2 is SYDVKM. The length of the CDR3 is 10 residues. V gave up 5 bases and J gave up 8 bases, with 6 bases separating them. The CDR3 region is CASSPEGYTF. The CDR3 nucleotides read TGTGCCAGCAGTCCGGAGGGCTACACCTTC.

The gene calls are TRBV18 and TRBJ2-7, with 9 bases identical to TRBD2. The CDR3 is made up of 14 amino acids. V shed 4 bases and J 1 base; nucleotides not matched to a gene: 2. Germline values: CDR1 KGHSH, CDR2 LQKENI. CDR3 loop: CASSLAGDSYEQYF. For the CDR3, the DNA is TGTGCCAGCTCACTAGCGGGAGATTCCTACGAGCAGTACTTC.

V usage is TRBV2 and J usage is TRBJ1-2; 9 bases align to TRBD1. The trim removed 5 bases at V and 6 bases at J, leaving 4 bases unmatched. Germline V CDR1 and CDR2: SNHLY, FYNNEI. The CDR3 sequence is 13 residues long. The CDR3 reads CASSRGTGNGYTF. For the CDR3, the DNA is TGTGCCAGCAGTCGAGGGACAGGGAATGGCTACACCTTC.

The sample holds one count of this clone. This chain connects TRBV28 to TRBJ2-7, with D unclear. The CDR3 sequence is 11 residues long. Germline CDR1 is MDHEN and CDR2 is SYDVKM. V was shortened by 7 bases and J by 2 bases, with 6 bases between the two germline ends. The CDR3 DNA follows: TGTGCCAGCAACGTAGCCTACGAGCAGTACTTC. Translated: CASNVAYEQYF. The full variable domain, in which reference TRBV28 and TRBJ2-7 provide the parts outside the CDR3, is DVKVTQSSRYLVKRTGEKVFLECVQDMDHENMFWYRQDPGLGLRLIYFSYDVKMKEKGDIPEGYSVSREKKERFSLILESASTNQTSMYLCASNVAYEQYFGPGTRLTVT.

The CDR3 coding sequence is TGTGCCACCAGTGACCCGGGACTAGCGGGAGGGCCCGGGGGTGAGCAGTTCTTC. Protein product: CATSDPGLAGGPGGEQFF. The V and J genes are TRBV24-1 and TRBJ2-1; 16 nucleotides line up with TRBD2. The V gene end was trimmed by 4 bases and the J gene end by 9 bases; junction bases not matched to a gene: 11. The CDR3 has 18 residues. CDR1 is KGHDR and CDR2 is SFDVKD in the germline V gene.

This clone was picked up many times. The chain employs TRBV27 and TRBJ2-2, with TRBD2 identical over 9 bases. Germline V gene lookup returns CDR1 MNHEY and CDR2 SMNVEV (reference sequence). Losses at the gene ends were 2 bases for V and 1 base for J; bases not matched to a gene: 8. CDR3 length equals 18 residues. The CDR3 loop is CASSLTLLAGQNTGELFF. The CDR3 nucleotides read TGTGCCAGCAGTTTAACCCTCCTAGCGGGGCAGAACACCGGGGAGCTGTTTTTT.

The chain links TRBV5-8 to TRBJ2-2; 11 bases fit TRBD2. Germline CDR1 and CDR2: SGHTS and YDEGEE. V dropped 5 bases and J dropped 5; count of bases not matched to a gene: 14. This CDR3 comprises 18 residues. For the CDR3, the DNA is TGTGCCAGCAGACACACGCTGACTAGCGGGATTGGTACCGGGGAGCTGTTTTTT. Its protein is CASRHTLTSGIGTGELFF.

The genes are TRBV5-1 and TRBJ2-1, with D perhaps TRBD1 (6 bases). Trimming removed 4 bases at V and 9 bases at J, with 11 bases between. Germline V gene sequence: CDR1 SGHRS, CDR2 YFSETQ. There are 12 residues in the CDR3. CDR3 loop: CASSLGALEQFF. CDR3 DNA sequence: TGCGCCAGCAGCCTGGGGGCGCTTGAGCAGTTCTTC.

V is TRBV5-6 and J is TRBJ2-3; a weak D match, TRBD1 (5 bases). This CDR3 has 15 residues. Germline-derived CDR1 and CDR2 are SGHDT and YYEEEE. Trimming pared 2 bases from V and 6 bases from J, leaving 16 bases between. CDR3 residues: CASSFRAAHSDTQYF. The CDR3 DNA is TGTGCCAGCAGCTTCAGGGCAGCGCATTCGGATACGCAGTATTTT.

The chain recombines TRBV20-1 with TRBJ1-2, with no clear D. V lost 7 bases and J 5 bases, leaving 8 bases between the germline ends. The CDR3 has 10 amino acids. Germline V CDR1 and CDR2: DFQATT, SNEGSKA (reference sequence). The chain's CDR3 is CSVAQYGYTF. CDR3 sequence (DNA): TGCAGTGTGGCTCAATATGGCTACACCTTC.

This sequence joins TRBV24-1 and TRBJ1-1, with no clear D. Germline V lookup: CDR1 KGHDR, CDR2 SFDVKD. V was pared by 4 bases and J by 4 bases, with 12 bases between. The CDR3 sequence is 14 residues long. The DNA for the CDR3 is TGTGCCACCAGTGAGGGAGGTCGGGTCACTGAAGCTTTCTTT. Translation: CATSEGGRVTEAFF.

For this clone: Germline and junction disagree at one end, which may indicate a read error. V is TRBV19 and J is TRBJ1-5; TRBD1 matches 8 bases. This CDR3 region has 16 residues. CDR1 LNHDA and CDR2 SQIVND come from the germline V gene (reference sequence). The chain's CDR3 is CASRIGQGPQNQPQHF. CDR3 DNA sequence: TGTGCCAGTAGGATAGGACAGGGACCACAGAATCAGCCCCAGCATTTT.

This clone was detected only a few times. V gene TRBV27 combines with J gene TRBJ2-1; a possible D gene is TRBD2 (6 bases). The CDR3 consists of 18 residues. Per germline, CDR1 MNHEY and CDR2 SMNVEV (reference sequence). Trimming took off 1 base at V and 8 bases at J, with 24 bases between the two ends. Here the CDR3 reads CASSLLGSGEAVSYEQFF. The DNA for the CDR3 is TGTGCCAGCAGTTTATTAGGGTCGGGGGAGGCGGTAAGCTATGAGCAGTTCTTC.